This T cell receptor (beta chain) was sequenced in a study of molecular identifiers for immune sequencing clone quantification. Regarding the study as a whole: Over 98% of effector molecules, but under 1% in naive cells, were held by clones with more than 20 RNA copies.

The sorting of naive CD8 T cells used the CD8+CD4-CCR7+CD45RA+ phenotype. The CDR3 is 14 amino acids. In germline, CDR1 is LNHDA, CDR2 SQIVND (reference sequence). The V gene end was trimmed by 1 base and the J gene end by 5 bases; junction bases not matched to a gene: 4. TCRdb passed the PCR reads through MiXCR, listing each CDR3 protein once. The sample records tens of thousands of distinct CDR3 sequences, 21% being singletons. Remarks on this clonotype: The antigen remains undetermined.

The chain links TRBV19 to TRBJ2-7; 8 bases are a match to TRBD1. The sample taken for sequencing was naive CD8+ T cells from blood, with Jurkat cell RNA spiked in. Subset denoted: FACS-sorted CD8+CD4-CCR7+CD45RA+ naive T cells. The receptor's source is a human donor in good health. Some libraries in this study had Jurkat cell RNA spiked in. For the CDR3, the DNA is TGTGCCAGTAGTATAGGACAGGGGATCAACGAGCAGTACTTC. Its translation is CASSIGQGINEQYF.